This TCR beta chain was sequenced for a study of beta chain features in type 1 diabetes. Points from the study as a whole: In every one of the four CD4+ subsets, TCRB CDR3s were moderately but significantly shorter in Type 1 diabetes patients.

The study reverse transcribed the entire isolated RNA, so it sequenced expressed TCRB transcripts. Clones were read by immunoSEQ multiplex PCR, and TCRdb kept only the in-frame ones, dropping some. The sample has 350,000 to 400,000 clones; around an eighth are singletons. Note on this clone: What it binds is not known.

V dropped 6 bases and J dropped 3; count of bases not matched to a gene: 15. The CDR3 consists of 17 residues. Germline V gene sequence: CDR1 LNHDA, CDR2 SQIVND (reference sequence). The sequencing input was naive CD4+ T cells from blood. This rearrangement joins TRBV19 to TRBJ2-7; 9 nucleotides match TRBD1. The source of this sequence is a woman aged 18-29 years with type 1 diabetes. CDR3 protein: CASSLRDPRQGDYEQYF. CDR3 nucleotide sequence: TGTGCCAGTAGCCTTAGGGACCCGCGACAGGGGGACTACGAGCAGTACTTC.